Reported below is one T cell receptor (beta chain). Its specificity is unknown. The PCR used 60 Vbeta and 13 Jbeta primers. Clones were sequenced by immunoSEQ multiplex PCR, and TCRdb holds only the in-frame ones, with some missing. The sample records roughly 180,000 clones, roughly 84% being singletons. These data belong to a study of cytomegalovirus exposure and HLA in healthy donors. Study-level points and caveats: A missense DCLRE1C variant was associated with V- and J-gene trimming of TCR beta chains in a later analysis, and an independent cohort replicated the association. Only CMV serostatus was available as immune exposure information. Segments of the TCR beta V type were, in most cases, productive about 87% or about 30% of the time in an earlier analysis.

The trim removed 2 bases at V and 9 bases at J, leaving 8 bases unmatched. Germline loops: CDR1 GTSNPN, CDR2 SVGIG (reference sequence). CDR3 length: 14 amino acids. Specimen: PBMCs. This TCR came from a girl under 10 years old in good health and CMV-seropositive. The chain is built from TRBV30 and TRBJ2-1, with 9 bases lining up with TRBD2. CDR3 amino acids: CAWSSSGVGSEQFF. The DNA of the CDR3 is TGTGCCTGGAGTTCTAGCGGGGTCGGGAGTGAGCAGTTCTTC.